This is a list of T cell receptor beta chains from one sample in a study of blood T cells in healthy people across ages. TCRdb fed the 5' RACE reads into MiXCR, producing one record per CDR3 protein. This sample carries over 500,000 distinct CDR3 sequences, roughly a quarter of them seen once, and the ten largest clones take approximately 3.7%. This sample also appeared in a second study, on T cells of mothers and their children.

Material: blood. These receptors all come from a boy aged 2 to 10 in good health. Both conserved end residues are part of each CDR3. A D gene is named only where the DNA matches it firmly. The size of a clone is reported for some rows only, either as once, few or many, or as a class for expanded clones.

D	size	V	J	CDR3	DNA
TRBD1	.	TRBV20-1	TRBJ2-1	CSAWTGRGEQFF	TGCAGTGCATGGACAGGGCGCGGGGAGCAGTTCTTC
TRBD1	.	TRBV11-2	TRBJ2-7	CASSSGGTGGVSYEQYF	TGTGCCAGCAGCTCAGGCGGAACAGGGGGCGTCTCCTACGAGCAGTACTTC
.	few	TRBV20-1	TRBJ2-4	CSAIWGVEWSFAKNIQYF	TGCAGTGCTATCTGGGGGGTTGAATGGTCCTTTGCCAAAAACATTCAGTACTTC
TRBD1	.	TRBV20-1	TRBJ2-5	CSAPLGTGRAETQYF	TGCAGTGCTCCCCTGGGGACAGGGAGGGCAGAGACCCAGTACTTC
TRBD2	.	TRBV6-2/TRBV6-3	TRBJ2-5	CASRSGTRRETQYF	TGTGCCAGCAGGTCCGGGACTAGGCGAGAGACCCAGTACTTC
TRBD1	few	TRBV2	TRBJ2-1	CASSPDRNHNEQFF	TGTGCCAGCAGCCCGGACAGGAATCACAATGAGCAGTTCTTC
.	.	TRBV12-3/TRBV12-4	TRBJ2-2	CASSFRASRDTGEPFF	TGTGCCAGCAGTTTTCGGGCTTCGCGGGACACCGGGGAGCCGTTTTTT
TRBD1	few	TRBV25-1	TRBJ2-1	CASGTGTGVEGNEQFF	TGTGCCAGCGGAACCGGGACAGGGGTCGAGGGTAATGAGCAGTTCTTC
TRBD2	few	TRBV9	TRBJ2-3	CASSVTSGDITDTQYF	TGTGCCAGCAGCGTGACTAGCGGGGACATCACAGATACGCAGTATTTT
.	many	TRBV21-1	TRBJ2-5	CASSTRRGVQETQYF	TGTGCCAGCAGCACTAGGCGGGGGGTCCAAGAGACCCAGTACTTC
.	few	TRBV4-1	TRBJ2-5	CASGDLRETNF	TGCGCCAGCGGGGACCTCAGGGAGACGAATTTC
TRBD2	few	TRBV20-1	TRBJ2-7	CSASGGSGRGYEQYF	TGCAGTGCTAGTGGGGGTAGCGGGAGGGGATACGAGCAGTACTTC
.	few	TRBV21-1	TRBJ2-7	CALGLAGESYEQYF	TGTGCCCTGGGACTAGCGGGAGAATCCTACGAGCAGTACTTC
TRBD1	.	TRBV27	TRBJ2-7	CASSSPQTGTYEQYF	TGTGCCAGCAGTTCTCCTCAGACAGGGACCTACGAGCAGTACTTC
TRBD1	few	TRBV7-2	TRBJ2-7	CASSLDVRTGTSYEQYF	TGTGCCAGCAGCTTGGATGTGAGGACAGGGACGTCCTACGAGCAGTACTTC
.	.	TRBV4-1	TRBJ2-5	CASSQTPGPQETQYF	TGCGCCAGCAGCCAAACTCCGGGACCACAAGAGACCCAGTACTTC
TRBD2	.	TRBV4-3	TRBJ2-3	CASSQGLAGAGRADTQYF	TGCGCCAGCAGCCAAGGACTAGCGGGAGCCGGTAGAGCAGATACGCAGTATTTT
.	few	TRBV7-8	TRBJ2-7	CASSLSRLFTEQYF	TGTGCCAGCAGCTTATCCCGACTCTTTACCGAGCAGTACTTC
.	.	TRBV6-5	TRBJ2-7	CASSRVGGSYEQYF	TGTGCCAGCAGCCGAGTTGGAGGGTCTTACGAGCAGTACTTC
TRBD1	.	TRBV6-4	TRBJ1-5	CARHRGHQPQHF	TGTGCCAGGCACAGGGGGCATCAGCCCCAGCATTTT
.	.	TRBV6-5	TRBJ2-7	CASSYRRAGDEQYF	TGTGCCAGCAGTTACCGACGGGCAGGGGACGAGCAGTACTTC
.	.	TRBV12-3/TRBV12-4	TRBJ2-5	CASSFTGRETQYF	TGTGCCAGCAGTTTCACGGGGCGGGAGACCCAGTACTTC
TRBD2	.	TRBV20-1	TRBJ2-3	CSAGGGGSSTDTQYF	TGCAGTGCTGGCGGGGGGGGCTCTAGCACAGATACGCAGTATTTT
TRBD2	few	TRBV10-3	TRBJ2-2	CAISEAGAPPNTGELFF	TGTGCCATCAGTGAAGCGGGGGCCCCTCCCAACACCGGGGAGCTGTTTTTT
TRBD2	once	TRBV20-1	TRBJ2-7	CSASGGGTYEQYF	TGCAGTGCTAGCGGGGGGGGGACTTACGAGCAGTACTTC
TRBD2	.	TRBV15	TRBJ2-2	CATSRDQTSGSAGELFF	TGTGCCACCAGCAGAGACCAGACTAGCGGGAGCGCCGGGGAGCTGTTTTTT
.	.	TRBV12-3/TRBV12-4	TRBJ2-1	CASSFLGEYNEQFF	TGTGCCAGCAGTTTTCTGGGGGAGTACAATGAGCAGTTCTTC
.	few	TRBV15	TRBJ1-1	CATSRDRSVNTEAFF	TGTGCCACCAGCAGAGATCGTTCAGTAAACACTGAAGCTTTCTTT
TRBD1	many	TRBV5-1	TRBJ2-5	CASSPTGSETQYF	TGCGCCAGCAGCCCGACAGGGAGCGAGACCCAGTACTTC
.	few	TRBV20-1	TRBJ2-4	CSAKGLTKNIQYF	TGCAGTGCTAAAGGCTTAACAAAAAACATTCAGTACTTC
TRBD2	.	TRBV25-1	TRBJ2-5	CASSWAGGQTQYF	TGTGCCAGCAGTTGGGCGGGGGGGCAGACCCAGTACTTC
TRBD2	.	TRBV7-2	TRBJ2-2	CASSGPLAGYTGELFF	TGTGCCAGCAGCGGACCTCTAGCGGGGTACACCGGGGAGCTGTTTTTT
.	.	TRBV5-5	TRBJ2-1	CASSLPLAPHNEQFF	TGTGCCAGCAGCTTGCCGCTAGCACCCCACAATGAGCAGTTCTTC
TRBD1	few	TRBV2	TRBJ2-6	CASSETGGSGANVLTF	TGTGCCAGCAGCGAGACAGGGGGCTCTGGGGCCAACGTCCTGACTTTC
.	.	TRBV30	TRBJ1-6	CAWRDGYNSPLHF	TGTGCCTGGAGGGACGGCTATAATTCACCCCTCCACTTT
.	.	TRBV3-1	TRBJ1-2	CASSQVESRSYGYTF	TGTGCCAGCAGCCAAGTTGAAAGCAGATCCTATGGCTACACCTTC
.	.	TRBV7-2	TRBJ2-1	CASSARDPMREQFF	TGTGCCAGCAGCGCACGGGACCCAATGAGGGAGCAGTTCTTC
.	few	TRBV12-3/TRBV12-4	TRBJ2-1	CAGSLRTDNEQFF	TGTGCCGGCAGTTTACGGACAGATAATGAGCAGTTCTTC
.	.	TRBV12-3/TRBV12-4	TRBJ1-1	CASSLYGDTEAFF	TGTGCCAGCAGTTTATACGGGGATACTGAAGCTTTCTTT
.	.	TRBV20-1	TRBJ2-3	CSARDLRGPGDTQYF	TGCAGTGCTAGAGATCTGCGGGGGCCGGGAGATACGCAGTATTTT
TRBD1	.	TRBV29-1	TRBJ2-7	CSVLRQGGSYEQYF	TGCAGCGTCCTCAGACAGGGCGGCTCCTACGAGCAGTACTTC
.	.	TRBV7-2	TRBJ1-1	CASGEGKVTEAFF	TGTGCCAGCGGCGAGGGGAAGGTCACTGAAGCTTTCTTT
TRBD1	.	TRBV6-5	TRBJ2-5	CASSSLYLGQGRVQETQYF	TGTGCCAGCAGTTCTCTTTACCTCGGACAGGGGAGGGTCCAAGAGACCCAGTACTTC
TRBD2	few	TRBV12-3/TRBV12-4	TRBJ2-2	CASSLTGRDTGELFF	TGTGCCAGCAGTCTGACCGGGAGGGACACCGGGGAGCTGTTTTTT
.	.	TRBV6-5	TRBJ2-3	CASSYKGTFPDTQYF	TGTGCCAGCAGTTACAAAGGGACTTTCCCCGATACGCAGTATTTT
.	few	TRBV25-1	TRBJ2-7	CASRTGDYSYEQYF	TGTGCCAGCAGGACAGGCGATTACTCCTACGAGCAGTACTTC
TRBD2	medium-sized	TRBV3-1	TRBJ2-1	CASSPQTSGGAEQFF	TGTGCCAGCAGCCCCCAGACTAGCGGGGGGGCTGAGCAGTTCTTC
.	.	TRBV30	TRBJ2-1	CAWSVLPRGYSYNEQFF	TGTGCCTGGAGTGTACTCCCTCGGGGGTACTCCTACAATGAGCAGTTCTTC